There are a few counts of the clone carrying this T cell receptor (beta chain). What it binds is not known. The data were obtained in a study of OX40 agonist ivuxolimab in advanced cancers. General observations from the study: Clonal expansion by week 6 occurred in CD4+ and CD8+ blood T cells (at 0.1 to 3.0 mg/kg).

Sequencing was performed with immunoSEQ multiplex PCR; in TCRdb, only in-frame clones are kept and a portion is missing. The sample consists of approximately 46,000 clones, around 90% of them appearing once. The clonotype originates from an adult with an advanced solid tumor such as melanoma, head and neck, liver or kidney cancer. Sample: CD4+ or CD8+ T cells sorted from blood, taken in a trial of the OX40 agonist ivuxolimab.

The CDR3 DNA is TGTGCCAGCAGCTTTAGGGCCGGGGAGCTGTTTTTT. It codes for CASSFRAGELFF. The genes are TRBV7-3 and TRBJ2-2; D remains ambiguous. Germline V CDR1 and CDR2: SGHTA, FQGTGA. The CDR3 extends over 12 amino acids. V gave up 3 bases and J gave up 6 bases, with 5 bases separating them.